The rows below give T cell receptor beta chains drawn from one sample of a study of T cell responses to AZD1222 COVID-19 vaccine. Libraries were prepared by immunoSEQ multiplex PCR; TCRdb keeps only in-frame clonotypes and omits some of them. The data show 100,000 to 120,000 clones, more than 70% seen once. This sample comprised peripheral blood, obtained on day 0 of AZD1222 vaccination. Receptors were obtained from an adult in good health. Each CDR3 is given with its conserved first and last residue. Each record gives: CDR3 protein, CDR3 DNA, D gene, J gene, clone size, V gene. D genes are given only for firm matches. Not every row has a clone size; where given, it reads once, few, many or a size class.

CDR3: CASSLGDIGNTEAFF; DNA: TGTGCCAGCAGCTTAGGAGACATTGGAAACACTGAAGCTTTCTTT; D: -; J: TRBJ1-1; size: -; V: TRBV7-2
CDR3: CASSSKIAVGYEQYF; DNA: TGTGCCAGCAGCTCTAAAATAGCGGTCGGGTACGAGCAGTACTTC; D: -; J: TRBJ2-7; size: -; V: TRBV3-1/TRBV3-2
CDR3: CASSLEGSQETQYF; DNA: TGTGCCAGCAGCCTCGAAGGGAGCCAAGAGACCCAGTACTTC; D: -; J: TRBJ2-5; size: -; V: TRBV9
CDR3: CASRGQPQETQYF; DNA: TGTGCCAGCAGAGGACAGCCCCAAGAGACCCAGTACTTC; D: -; J: TRBJ2-5; size: -; V: TRBV28
CDR3: CASSLRDQPQHF; DNA: TGTGCCAGCAGTTTAAGGGATCAGCCCCAGCATTTT; D: -; J: TRBJ1-5; size: -; V: TRBV12-3/TRBV12-4
CDR3: CASSEAFTGGNQPQHF; DNA: TGTGCCAGCAGTGAAGCCTTCACAGGGGGCAATCAGCCCCAGCATTTT; D: TRBD1; J: TRBJ1-5; size: -; V: TRBV6-1
CDR3: CSVEPSGGAEETQYF; DNA: TGCAGCGTTGAGCCTAGCGGGGGGGCCGAAGAGACCCAGTACTTC; D: TRBD2; J: TRBJ2-5; size: -; V: TRBV29-1
CDR3: CASSQVSGGFGTQYF; DNA: TGTGCCAGCAGCCAAGTTAGCGGGGGTTTCGGGACCCAGTACTTC; D: TRBD2; J: TRBJ2-5; size: -; V: TRBV3-1/TRBV3-2
CDR3: CATCRGLEGDIQYF; DNA: TGCGCCACCTGCAGGGGGCTGGAGGGGGACATTCAGTACTTC; D: TRBD1; J: TRBJ2-4; size: -; V: TRBV5-1
CDR3: CASSDRGAPTDTQYF; DNA: TGTGCCAGCAGTGATAGGGGGGCGCCGACAGATACGCAGTATTTT; D: -; J: TRBJ2-3; size: -; V: TRBV11-2
CDR3: CASNDLERARGTIYF; DNA: TGTGCCAGCAACGACTTGGAGAGGGCCAGAGGGACCATATATTTT; D: -; J: TRBJ1-3; size: -; V: TRBV13
CDR3: CASSIDHGVAGYEQYF; DNA: TGTGCCAGTAGTATAGATCATGGTGTGGCCGGCTACGAGCAGTACTTC; D: -; J: TRBJ2-7; size: -; V: TRBV19
CDR3: CASTDSFSGNTIYF; DNA: TGCGCCAGCACCGACAGCTTCTCTGGAAACACCATATATTTT; D: -; J: TRBJ1-3; size: -; V: TRBV5-1
CDR3: CASRWNTEAFF; DNA: TGTGCCAGTCGATGGAACACTGAAGCTTTCTTT; D: -; J: TRBJ1-1; size: -; V: TRBV6-5
CDR3: CASSRAGLNTEAFF; DNA: TGTGCCAGCAGCCGGGCGGGGTTGAACACTGAAGCTTTCTTT; D: -; J: TRBJ1-1; size: -; V: TRBV5-4
CDR3: CASSAGYRAHNEQFF; DNA: TGTGCCAGCAGCGCAGGGTACCGGGCCCACAATGAGCAGTTCTTC; D: -; J: TRBJ2-1; size: -; V: TRBV11-1
CDR3: CASSVSWTGPDTQYF; DNA: TGTGCCAGCAGCGTAAGCTGGACAGGGCCAGATACGCAGTATTTT; D: TRBD1; J: TRBJ2-3; size: -; V: TRBV9
CDR3: CASSPQAARQGANYGYTF; DNA: TGCGCCAGCAGCCCTCAGGCAGCTAGACAGGGGGCTAACTATGGCTACACCTTC; D: TRBD1; J: TRBJ1-2; size: once; V: TRBV4-1
CDR3: CASSSWGTSGVTGELFF; DNA: TGTGCCAGCAGCTCTTGGGGGACTAGCGGGGTCACCGGGGAGCTGTTTTTT; D: TRBD2; J: TRBJ2-2; size: -; V: TRBV7-6
CDR3: CASSLEDRNNSPLHF; DNA: TGCGCCAGCAGCTTGGAAGACAGAAATAATTCACCCCTCCACTTT; D: -; J: TRBJ1-6; size: -; V: TRBV5-1
CDR3: CASSITQQTGDSPLHF; DNA: TGCGCCAGCAGCATAACCCAGCAGACAGGGGATTCACCCCTCCACTTT; D: TRBD1; J: TRBJ1-6; size: -; V: TRBV5-1
CDR3: CASSPGSPDSPLHF; DNA: TGCGCCAGCAGCCCTGGCTCGCCCGATTCACCCCTCCACTTT; D: -; J: TRBJ1-6; size: -; V: TRBV4-3
CDR3: CATQDSSRGMNTEAFF; DNA: TGTGCCACCCAAGACTCAAGCAGGGGGATGAACACTGAAGCTTTCTTT; D: TRBD1; J: TRBJ1-1; size: -; V: TRBV28
CDR3: CASSMRGIDRASIYGYTF; DNA: TGTGCCAGTAGTATGCGGGGGATCGACAGGGCCTCTATCTATGGCTACACCTTC; D: TRBD1; J: TRBJ1-2; size: -; V: TRBV19
CDR3: CASSEETGVNYWGNQPQHF; DNA: TGTGCCAGCAGTGAAGAGACAGGAGTCAATTATTGGGGCAATCAGCCCCAGCATTTT; D: -; J: TRBJ1-5; size: -; V: TRBV6-1
CDR3: CASSEARAGLGPRYGYTF; DNA: TGTGCCAGCAGTGAAGCGCGTGCAGGGTTAGGCCCCCGCTATGGCTACACCTTC; D: -; J: TRBJ1-2; size: -; V: TRBV6-1
CDR3: CASSQDKGGKLFF; DNA: TGTGCCAGCAGCCAAGATAAGGGAGGAAAACTGTTTTTT; D: -; J: TRBJ1-4; size: once; V: TRBV3-1/TRBV3-2
CDR3: CASSQEGGGAQTYEQYF; DNA: TGTGCCAGCAGCCAAGAAGGAGGGGGGGCCCAAACCTACGAGCAGTACTTC; D: -; J: TRBJ2-7; size: -; V: TRBV4-2
CDR3: CATSPDSDTQYF; DNA: TGTGCCACCAGCCCGGATTCGGATACGCAGTATTTT; D: -; J: TRBJ2-3; size: -; V: TRBV15
CDR3: CASSLRGRGSYNEQFF; DNA: TGTGCCAGCAGCTTGCGGGGACGCGGCTCCTACAATGAGCAGTTCTTC; D: -; J: TRBJ2-1; size: -; V: TRBV5-8
CDR3: CASSVGWGSTEAFF; DNA: TGTGCCAGCAGCGTAGGATGGGGGAGCACTGAAGCTTTCTTT; D: -; J: TRBJ1-1; size: -; V: TRBV9
CDR3: CASMSGTNTGELFF; DNA: TGTGCCAGCATGTCCGGAACGAACACCGGGGAGCTGTTTTTT; D: -; J: TRBJ2-2; size: -; V: TRBV11-2
CDR3: CASDRARQGNTEAFF; DNA: TGTGCCAGCGATCGCGCGCGCCAGGGTAACACTGAAGCTTTCTTT; D: -; J: TRBJ1-1; size: -; V: TRBV2
CDR3: CASSLTASGPQETQYF; DNA: TGCGCCAGCAGCCTGACCGCGTCTGGCCCCCAAGAGACCCAGTACTTC; D: -; J: TRBJ2-5; size: -; V: TRBV5-1
CDR3: CASSLYGQGIDEQFF; DNA: TGCGCCAGCAGCTTGTACGGACAGGGAATCGATGAGCAGTTCTTC; D: TRBD1; J: TRBJ2-1; size: -; V: TRBV5-1
CDR3: CASSLKGSPLHF; DNA: TGTGCCAGCAGCTTGAAGGGATCACCCCTCCACTTT; D: -; J: TRBJ1-6; size: -; V: TRBV5-6
CDR3: CAWSGDRGRRGEKLFF; DNA: TGTGCCTGGAGTGGGGACAGGGGGCGTAGGGGTGAAAAACTGTTTTTT; D: TRBD1; J: TRBJ1-4; size: -; V: TRBV30
CDR3: CASSFNAGTNTGELFF; DNA: TGTGCCAGCAGCTTCAATGCTGGTACGAACACCGGGGAGCTGTTTTTT; D: -; J: TRBJ2-2; size: -; V: TRBV7-2
CDR3: CASSILQGNQPQHF; DNA: TGTGCCAGTAGTATCCTACAGGGGAATCAGCCCCAGCATTTT; D: TRBD1; J: TRBJ1-5; size: -; V: TRBV19
CDR3: CASRRQNYGYTF; DNA: TGTGCCAGCAGGCGACAAAACTATGGCTACACCTTC; D: -; J: TRBJ1-2; size: -; V: TRBV28
CDR3: CASSLAGGIRETQYF; DNA: TGTGCCAGCAGCCTAGCGGGGGGGATCCGAGAGACCCAGTACTTC; D: TRBD2; J: TRBJ2-5; size: -; V: TRBV28
CDR3: CARPWDNMNTEAFF; DNA: TGCGCCAGACCTTGGGACAACATGAACACTGAAGCTTTCTTT; D: -; J: TRBJ1-1; size: -; V: TRBV23-1
CDR3: CASIPRYSEAYGYTF; DNA: TGTGCCAGCATCCCTCGGTATTCCGAGGCCTATGGCTACACCTTC; D: -; J: TRBJ1-2; size: -; V: TRBV6-5
CDR3: CASSDSSRGGRETQYF; DNA: TGTGCCAGCAGTGACTCTAGTCGGGGGGGCCGGGAGACCCAGTACTTC; D: TRBD2; J: TRBJ2-5; size: -; V: TRBV6-4
CDR3: CASSDYRGFADTQYF; DNA: TGTGCCAGTAGTGATTACAGGGGTTTCGCAGATACGCAGTATTTT; D: TRBD1; J: TRBJ2-3; size: -; V: TRBV19
CDR3: CAAQGHGGGNQPQHF; DNA: TGTGCCGCACAGGGACATGGCGGGGGCAATCAGCCCCAGCATTTT; D: -; J: TRBJ1-5; size: -; V: TRBV5-8
CDR3: CASSQEGDTQYF; DNA: TGTGCCAGCAGCCAGGAGGGAGATACGCAGTATTTT; D: -; J: TRBJ2-3; size: -; V: TRBV3-1/TRBV3-2
CDR3: CASSLEGLNTEAFF; DNA: TGCGCCAGCAGCTTGGAGGGCCTGAACACTGAAGCTTTCTTT; D: -; J: TRBJ1-1; size: -; V: TRBV5-1
CDR3: CAIREDYGSGANVLTF; DNA: TGTGCCATCAGGGAGGACTACGGCTCTGGGGCCAACGTCCTGACTTTC; D: -; J: TRBJ2-6; size: -; V: TRBV10-3
CDR3: CASSSRQGGNGYTF; DNA: TGTGCCAGCAGTTCGCGACAGGGGGGAAATGGCTACACCTTC; D: TRBD1; J: TRBJ1-2; size: -; V: TRBV7-2
CDR3: CASRRGDSGNTIYF; DNA: TGTGCCAGCCGACGGGGGGACTCTGGAAACACCATATATTTT; D: -; J: TRBJ1-3; size: few; V: TRBV18
CDR3: CASSRRDTEAFF; DNA: TGTGCCAGCAGCCGACGGGACACTGAAGCTTTCTTT; D: -; J: TRBJ1-1; size: -; V: TRBV7-2
CDR3: CASSEETQYF; DNA: TGTGCCAGCAGTGAGGAGACCCAGTACTTC; D: -; J: TRBJ2-5; size: -; V: TRBV2
CDR3: CASSQSEGEETQYF; DNA: TGTGCCAGCAGCCAGAGTGAGGGGGAAGAGACCCAGTACTTC; D: -; J: TRBJ2-5; size: few; V: TRBV4-2
CDR3: CASSPTVLAGLYEQYF; DNA: TGTGCCAGCAGCCCGACTGTCCTAGCGGGGTTGTACGAGCAGTACTTC; D: TRBD2; J: TRBJ2-7; size: -; V: TRBV11-1
CDR3: CASSDTGLNTGELFF; DNA: TGTGCCAGCTCAGACACAGGGTTGAACACCGGGGAGCTGTTTTTT; D: -; J: TRBJ2-2; size: -; V: TRBV18
CDR3: CASSLGRAVTGELFF; DNA: TGTGCCAGCAGCTTAGGCAGGGCAGTCACCGGGGAGCTGTTTTTT; D: -; J: TRBJ2-2; size: -; V: TRBV11-3
CDR3: CASSHAASLSYEQYF; DNA: TGTGCCAGCAGCCACGCCGCTTCACTCTCCTACGAGCAGTACTTC; D: -; J: TRBJ2-7; size: -; V: TRBV3-1/TRBV3-2